This T cell receptor (beta chain) was recorded in a study of CD8 T cells in Susac syndrome. From germline, CDR1 is SQVTM and CDR2 ANQGSEA. V lost 7 bases and J lost 10, with 23 bases in between. CDR3 size: 14 residues. Random hexamers were used to reverse transcribe an amount of about 0.45 to 1 ug RNA. An immunoSEQ multiplex PCR amplified TCR beta CDR3 over 54 Vbeta and 13 Jbeta. A single record per CDR3 protein comes from TCRdb applying MiXCR to the immunoSEQ multiplex PCR reads. The data show about 160,000 distinct CDR3 sequences, about 92% seen once. The authors sequenced TCR beta from blood CD8+ and CD4+ T cells.

Sequenced material: CD4+ T cells from PBMCs. The TCR was taken from a human donor in good health. The chain joins TRBV29-1 to TRBJ1-5; weak D call: TRBD1 (5 bases). CDR3 sequence: CSAGGGDPASPQHF. CDR3 DNA sequence: TGCAGCGCTGGGGGAGGGGACCCAGCTAGCCCCCAGCATTTT.